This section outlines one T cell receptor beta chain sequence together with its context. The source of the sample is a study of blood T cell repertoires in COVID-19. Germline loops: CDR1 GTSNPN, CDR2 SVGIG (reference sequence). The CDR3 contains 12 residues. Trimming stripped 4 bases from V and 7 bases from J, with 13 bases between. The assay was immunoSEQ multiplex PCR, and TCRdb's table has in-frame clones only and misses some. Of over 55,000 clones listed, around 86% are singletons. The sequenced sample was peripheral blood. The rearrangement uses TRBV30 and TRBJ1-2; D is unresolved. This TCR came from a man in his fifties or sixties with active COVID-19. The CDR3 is CAWTIGTSGYTF. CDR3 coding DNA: TGTGCCTGGACTATAGGAACTAGTGGCTACACCTTC.